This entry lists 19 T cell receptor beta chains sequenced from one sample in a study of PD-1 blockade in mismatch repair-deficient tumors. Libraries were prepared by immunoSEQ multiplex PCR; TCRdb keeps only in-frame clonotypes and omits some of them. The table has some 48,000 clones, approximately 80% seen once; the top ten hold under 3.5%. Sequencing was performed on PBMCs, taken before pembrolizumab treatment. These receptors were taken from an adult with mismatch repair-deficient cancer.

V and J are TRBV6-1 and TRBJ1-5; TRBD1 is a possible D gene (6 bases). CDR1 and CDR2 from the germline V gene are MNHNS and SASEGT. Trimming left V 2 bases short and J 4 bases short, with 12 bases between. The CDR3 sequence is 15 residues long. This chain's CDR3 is CASSEQWQGNQPQHF. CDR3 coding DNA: TGTGCCAGCAGTGAACAGTGGCAGGGGAATCAGCCCCAGCATTTT.

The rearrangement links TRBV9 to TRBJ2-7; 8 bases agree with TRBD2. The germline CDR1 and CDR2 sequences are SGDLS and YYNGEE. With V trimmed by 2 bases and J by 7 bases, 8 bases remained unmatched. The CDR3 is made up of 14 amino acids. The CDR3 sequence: CASSVISGMGEQYF. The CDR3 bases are TGTGCCAGCAGCGTTATTAGCGGGATGGGTGAGCAGTACTTC.

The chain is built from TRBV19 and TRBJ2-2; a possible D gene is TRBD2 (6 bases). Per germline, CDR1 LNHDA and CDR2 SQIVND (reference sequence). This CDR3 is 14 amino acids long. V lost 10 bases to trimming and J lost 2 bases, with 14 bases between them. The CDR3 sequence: CATPGLSNTGELFF. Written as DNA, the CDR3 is TGTGCCACCCCGGGACTCTCAAACACCGGGGAGCTGTTTTTT.

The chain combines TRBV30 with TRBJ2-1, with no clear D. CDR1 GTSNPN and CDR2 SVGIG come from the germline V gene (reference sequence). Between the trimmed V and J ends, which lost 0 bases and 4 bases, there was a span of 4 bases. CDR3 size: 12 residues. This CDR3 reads CAWSVRYNEQFF. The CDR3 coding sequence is TGTGCCTGGAGTGTACGGTACAATGAGCAGTTCTTC.

CDR3 residues: CAISSVTQEKLFF. As DNA, the CDR3 is TGTGCCATCAGTTCGGTAACCCAGGAGAAACTGTTTTTT. The J gene is TRBJ1-4, the V gene TRBV10-3; D is undetermined. CDR3 length: 13 residues. The V gene's germline CDR1 is ENHRY and CDR2 SYGVKD. Trimming pared 5 bases from V and 11 bases from J, leaving 15 bases between.

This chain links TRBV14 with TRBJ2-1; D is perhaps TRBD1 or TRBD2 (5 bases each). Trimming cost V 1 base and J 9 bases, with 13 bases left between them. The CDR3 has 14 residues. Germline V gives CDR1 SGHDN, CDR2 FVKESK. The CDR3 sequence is CASSQVRGGIEQFF. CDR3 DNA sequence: TGTGCCAGCAGCCAAGTCCGGGGCGGCATTGAGCAGTTCTTC.

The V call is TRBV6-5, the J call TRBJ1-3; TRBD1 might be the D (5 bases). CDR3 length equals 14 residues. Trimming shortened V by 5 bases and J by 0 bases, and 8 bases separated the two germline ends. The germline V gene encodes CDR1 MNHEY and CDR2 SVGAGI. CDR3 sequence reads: CASSRDSSGNTIYF. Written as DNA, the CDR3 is TGTGCCAGCAGTCGCGACAGCTCTGGAAACACCATATATTTT.

Here the CDR3 reads CSVGAHYGYTF. For the CDR3, the DNA is TGCAGCGTAGGAGCCCACTATGGCTACACCTTC. J is TRBJ1-2 and V is TRBV29-1; unclear D gene. With 6 bases removed from V and 3 bases from J, the gap between germline ends came to 8 bases. Germline V lookup: CDR1 SQVTM, CDR2 ANQGSEA. This CDR3 is 11 amino acids long.

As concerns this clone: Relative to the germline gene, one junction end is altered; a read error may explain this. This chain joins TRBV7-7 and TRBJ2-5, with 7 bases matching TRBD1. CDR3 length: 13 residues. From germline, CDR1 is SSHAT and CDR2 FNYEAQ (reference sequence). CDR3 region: CASSRDSQETQYF. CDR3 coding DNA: TGTGCTAGCAGTCGGGACAGTCAAGAGACCCAGTACTTC.

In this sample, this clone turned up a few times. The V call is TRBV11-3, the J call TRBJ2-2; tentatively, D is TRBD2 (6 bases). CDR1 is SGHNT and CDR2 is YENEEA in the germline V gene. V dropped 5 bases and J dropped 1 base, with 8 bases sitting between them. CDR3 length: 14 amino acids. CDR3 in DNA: TGTGCCAGCAGCCCTAGCGAGAACACCGGGGAGCTGTTTTTT. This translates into CASSPSENTGELFF.

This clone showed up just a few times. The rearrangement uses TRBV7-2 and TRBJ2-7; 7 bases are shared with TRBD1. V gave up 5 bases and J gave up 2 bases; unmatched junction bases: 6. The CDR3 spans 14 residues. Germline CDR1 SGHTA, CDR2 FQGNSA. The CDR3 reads CASSGAGGTYEQYF. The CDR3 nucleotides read TGTGCCAGCAGCGGGGCAGGGGGAACCTACGAGCAGTACTTC.

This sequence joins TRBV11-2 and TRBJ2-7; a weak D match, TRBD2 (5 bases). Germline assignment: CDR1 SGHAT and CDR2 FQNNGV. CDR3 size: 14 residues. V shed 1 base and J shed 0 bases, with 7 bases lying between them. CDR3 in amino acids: CASSLAGSSYEQYF. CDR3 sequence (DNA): TGTGCCAGCAGCTTAGCGGGAAGCTCCTACGAGCAGTACTTC.

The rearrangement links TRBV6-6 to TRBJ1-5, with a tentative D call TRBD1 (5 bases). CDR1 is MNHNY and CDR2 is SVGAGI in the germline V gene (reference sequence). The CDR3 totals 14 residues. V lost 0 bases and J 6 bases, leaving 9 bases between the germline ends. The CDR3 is CASSYSTGTQPQHF. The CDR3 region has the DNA TGTGCCAGCAGTTACTCGACGGGGACTCAGCCCCAGCATTTT.

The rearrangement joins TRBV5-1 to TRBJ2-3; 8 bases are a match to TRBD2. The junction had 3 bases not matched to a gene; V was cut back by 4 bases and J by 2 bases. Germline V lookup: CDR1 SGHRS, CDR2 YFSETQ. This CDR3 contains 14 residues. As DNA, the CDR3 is TGCGCCAGCAGCCAACTAGCGGTCACAGATACGCAGTATTTT. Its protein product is CASSQLAVTDTQYF.

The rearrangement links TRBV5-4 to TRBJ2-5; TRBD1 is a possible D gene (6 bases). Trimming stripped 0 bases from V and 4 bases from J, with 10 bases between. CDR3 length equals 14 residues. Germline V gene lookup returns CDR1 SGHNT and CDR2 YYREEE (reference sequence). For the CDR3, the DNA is TGTGCCAGCAGCTTGGCCGAAGGGGGAGAGACCCAGTACTTC. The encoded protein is CASSLAEGGETQYF.

This chain's CDR3 is CASRGTRGNTEAFF. The CDR3 bases are TGTGCCAGCAGGGGGACAAGAGGGAACACTGAAGCTTTCTTT. V is TRBV2 and J is TRBJ1-1; possibly TRBD1 for D (6 bases). This CDR3 spans 14 amino acids. Looked up from germline, CDR1 is SNHLY and CDR2 is FYNNEI. Trimming took 6 bases from V and 1 from J, leaving 12 bases between them.

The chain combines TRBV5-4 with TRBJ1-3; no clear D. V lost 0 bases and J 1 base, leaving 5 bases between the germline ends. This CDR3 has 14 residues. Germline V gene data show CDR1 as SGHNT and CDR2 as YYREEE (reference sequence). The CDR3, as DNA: TGTGCCAGCAGCTTGGGTTTATCTGGAAACACCATATATTTT. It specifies CASSLGLSGNTIYF. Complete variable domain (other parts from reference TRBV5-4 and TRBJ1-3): ETGVTQSPTHLIKTRGQQVTLRCSSQSGHNTVSWYQQALGQGPQFIFQYYREEENGRGNFPPRFSGLQFPNYSSELNVNALELDDSALYLCASSLGLSGNTIYFGEGSWLTVV.

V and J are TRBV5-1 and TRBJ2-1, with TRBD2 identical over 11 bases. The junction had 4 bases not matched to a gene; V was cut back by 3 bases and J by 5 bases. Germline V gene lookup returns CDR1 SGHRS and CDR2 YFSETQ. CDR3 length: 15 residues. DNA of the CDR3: TGCGCCAGCAGCTGGACTAGCGGGCCTAACAATGAGCAGTTCTTC. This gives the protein CASSWTSGPNNEQFF.

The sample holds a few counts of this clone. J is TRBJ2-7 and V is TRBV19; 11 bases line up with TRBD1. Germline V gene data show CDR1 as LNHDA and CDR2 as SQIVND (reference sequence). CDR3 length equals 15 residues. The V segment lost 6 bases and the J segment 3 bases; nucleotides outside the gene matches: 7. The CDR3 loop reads CASRLGQGVLYEQYF. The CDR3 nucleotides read TGTGCCAGTAGACTGGGACAGGGGGTTCTCTACGAGCAGTACTTC. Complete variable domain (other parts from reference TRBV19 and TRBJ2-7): DGGITQSPKYLFRKEGQNVTLSCEQNLNHDAMYWYRQDPGQGLRLIYYSQIVNDFQKGDIAEGYSVSREKKESFPLTVTSAQKNPTAFYLCASRLGQGVLYEQYFGPGTRLTVT.